This TCR beta chain was identified during a study of cytomegalovirus exposure and HLA in healthy donors. About the research overall: It was reported in a later analysis that the roughly 120 validation repertoires used the same platform as the 666 first-cohort repertoires.

The CDR3 consists of 19 residues. Broader study findings: High specificity and sensitivity for cytomegalovirus status were reported for the classifier. Some public TCRs appeared in many individuals, while most sequences were rare.

The data were produced by immunoSEQ multiplex PCR, yet TCRdb's version contains in-frame clones alone and is incomplete. The repertoire holds about 70,000 clones, with 92% as singletons. Comment on this clone: Its target is unknown.

The clonotype comes from a young man in good health and CMV-seropositive. The chain employs TRBV12-2 and TRBJ2-7; the table's TRBD2 call for D was not verified on the DNA. TRBV12-2 is reported as a pseudogene. Sample: PBMCs. The CDR3 loop reads CASPLPPPIVGRFSYEQYF. In DNA form, the CDR3 reads TGTGCAAGTCCCCTACCCCCCCCTATTGTTGGGAGGTTTTCCTACGAGCAGTACTTC.